Here is one T cell receptor (beta chain) with its context. What it binds is not known. The data were taken from a study of T-cell memory formation after mild COVID-19. Notes on the study in general: Clones that contracted from day 15 to 85 were balanced CD4/CD8, while later expanders leaned CD4+.

cDNA libraries for TCR alpha and TCR beta, carrying sample barcodes and UMIs, came from 5'RACE with constant-segment primers. TCRdb reanalysed the 5' RACE reads using MiXCR and keeps one entry per CDR3 protein. Here the sample spans about 430,000 distinct CDR3 sequences, 20% to 25% being singletons. CDR3 size: 17 residues. The germline V gene encodes CDR1 SGHNT and CDR2 YYREEE (reference sequence). The junction had 8 bases not matched to a gene; V was cut back by 4 bases and J by 3 bases. The clonotype comes from an adult woman who had mild COVID-19 (a few samples of this study predate the infection). Cell type and time point are not known. The sequencing sample was made of PBMCs or a T cell subset sorted from them (not recorded which). This chain connects TRBV5-4 to TRBJ2-7; 15 bases fit TRBD2. The chain's CDR3 is CASSPPPGLAGGYEQYF. The CDR3 nucleotides are TGTGCCAGCAGCCCACCCCCGGGACTAGCGGGGGGCTACGAGCAGTACTTC.